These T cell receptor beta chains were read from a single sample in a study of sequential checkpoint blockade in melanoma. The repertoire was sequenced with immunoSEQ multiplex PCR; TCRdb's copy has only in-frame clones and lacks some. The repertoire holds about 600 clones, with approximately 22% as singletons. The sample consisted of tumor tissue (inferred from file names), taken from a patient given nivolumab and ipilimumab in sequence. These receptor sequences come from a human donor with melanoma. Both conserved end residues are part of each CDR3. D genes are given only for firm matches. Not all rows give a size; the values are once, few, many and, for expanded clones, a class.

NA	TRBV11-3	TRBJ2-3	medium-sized	CASSFVGGGQDTQYF	TGTGCCAGCAGCTTCGTCGGGGGTGGACAGGATACGCAGTATTTT
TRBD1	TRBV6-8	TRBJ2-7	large	CAISGTGTGFYEQYF	TGTGCCATCAGTGGGACCGGGACAGGGTTCTACGAGCAGTACTTC
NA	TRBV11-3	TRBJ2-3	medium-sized	CASSPSGGADTQYF	TGTGCCAGCAGCCCCTCAGGGGGGGCCGATACGCAGTATTTT
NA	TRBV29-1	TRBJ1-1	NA	CSVGHSNTEAFF	TGCAGCGTAGGACATTCGAACACTGAAGCTTTCTTT
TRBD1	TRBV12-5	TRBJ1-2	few	CASAGQASGAYGYTF	TGTGCCAGCGCGGGACAGGCTAGTGGGGCCTATGGCTACACCTTC
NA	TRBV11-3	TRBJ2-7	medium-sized	CASSLDLVGYEQYF	TGTGCCAGCAGCTTAGATCTAGTAGGATACGAGCAGTACTTC
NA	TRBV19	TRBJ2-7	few	CASMWGDTSYEQYF	TGTGCCAGTATGTGGGGAGATACTTCCTACGAGCAGTACTTC
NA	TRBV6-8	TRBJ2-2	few	CASSYSTGELFF	TGTGCCAGCAGTTACTCTACCGGGGAGCTGTTTTTT
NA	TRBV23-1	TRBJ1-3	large	CASSQDKGVGNTIYF	TGCGCCAGCAGCCAAGACAAGGGTGTTGGAAACACCATATATTTT
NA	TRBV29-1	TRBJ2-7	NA	CSVVGRATDEQYF	TGCAGCGTTGTCGGACGGGCGACGGACGAGCAGTACTTC
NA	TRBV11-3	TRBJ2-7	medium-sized	CASSFIRDGSYEQYF	TGTGCCAGCAGCTTTATAAGGGACGGTAGCTACGAGCAGTACTTC
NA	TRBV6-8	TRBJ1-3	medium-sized	CASRSAGAAGNTIYF	TGTGCCAGCAGATCTGCAGGGGCAGCTGGAAACACCATATATTTT
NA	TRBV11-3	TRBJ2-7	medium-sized	CASSQPLAWGASYEQYF	TGTGCCAGCAGCCAACCGCTAGCTTGGGGCGCGTCCTACGAGCAGTACTTC
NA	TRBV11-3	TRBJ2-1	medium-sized	CASSRDLLNNEQFF	TGTGCCAGCAGCCGGGACTTACTAAACAATGAGCAGTTCTTC
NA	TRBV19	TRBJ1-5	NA	CASTQDGRNQPQHF	TGTGCCAGTACCCAGGACGGACGAAATCAGCCCCAGCATTTT
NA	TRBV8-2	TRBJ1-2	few	CGSYAGHSRKTYGYTF	TGTGGCAGTTACGCTGGTCATAGCCGAAAGACCTATGGCTACACCTTC
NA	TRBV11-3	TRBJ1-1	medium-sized	CASSSQVVRPTEAFF	TGTGCCAGCAGCTCCCAGGTGGTACGGCCCACTGAAGCTTTCTTT
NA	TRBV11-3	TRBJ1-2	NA	CASSLVGGSNYGYTF	TGTGCCAGCAGCTTAGTAGGGGGATCTAACTATGGCTACACCTTC
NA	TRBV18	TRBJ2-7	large	CASSPPYGSDEQYF	TGTGCCAGCTCACCACCGTATGGGTCCGACGAGCAGTACTTC
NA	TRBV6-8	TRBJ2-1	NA	CASSQGDDYNEQFF	TGTGCCAGCAGTCAAGGTGATGACTACAATGAGCAGTTCTTC
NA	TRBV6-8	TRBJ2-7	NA	CASSYGGLGRNSYEQYF	TGTGCCAGCAGTTATGGGGGTTTGGGTCGGAACTCCTACGAGCAGTACTTC
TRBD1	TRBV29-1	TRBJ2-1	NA	CSTGQGSYNEQFF	TGCAGCACGGGACAGGGGTCCTACAATGAGCAGTTCTTC
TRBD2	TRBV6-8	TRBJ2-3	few	CASKLAGAGDTQYF	TGTGCCAGCAAGCTAGCGGGAGCAGGAGATACGCAGTATTTT
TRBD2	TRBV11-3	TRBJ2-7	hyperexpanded	CASTGAGMAYEQYF	TGTGCCAGCACCGGAGCGGGGATGGCATACGAGCAGTACTTC
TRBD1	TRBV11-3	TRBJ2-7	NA	CASRGTGGIYEQYF	TGTGCCAGCCGGGGGACAGGGGGGATCTACGAGCAGTACTTC
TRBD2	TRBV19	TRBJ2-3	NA	CASRGLAGDTQYF	TGTGCCAGTAGAGGACTAGCAGGCGATACGCAGTATTTT
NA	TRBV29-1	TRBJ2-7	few	CSVVIPHSYEQYF	TGCAGCGTTGTCATTCCCCACTCCTACGAGCAGTACTTC
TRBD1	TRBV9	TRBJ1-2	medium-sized	CASSGTGGQTFYGYTF	TGTGCCAGCAGCGGGACAGGCGGACAAACTTTCTATGGCTACACCTTC
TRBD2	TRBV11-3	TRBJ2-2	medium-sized	CASSLDLRLAGGDTGELFF	TGTGCCAGCAGCTTAGATCTGAGACTAGCGGGAGGGGACACCGGGGAGCTGTTTTTT
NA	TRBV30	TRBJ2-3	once	CAWSGGFLTDTQYF	TGTGCCTGGAGTGGAGGTTTCCTCACAGATACGCAGTATTTT
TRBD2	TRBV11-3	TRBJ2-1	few	CASSSRFPGTSGFSEQFF	TGTGCCAGCAGCTCACGTTTTCCCGGGACTAGCGGGTTTAGTGAGCAGTTCTTC
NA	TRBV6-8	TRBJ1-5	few	CAINQRPNQPQHF	TGTGCCATCAATCAGCGACCCAATCAGCCCCAGCATTTT
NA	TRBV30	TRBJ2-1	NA	CATELPPSYNEQFF	TGTGCCACCGAACTACCCCCCTCCTACAATGAGCAGTTCTTC
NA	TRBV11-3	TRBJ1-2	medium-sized	CASSSSRGIGYGYTF	TGTGCCAGCAGCTCATCCAGGGGAATCGGCTATGGCTACACCTTC
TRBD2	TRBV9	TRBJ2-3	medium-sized	CASRRSGRAGTDTQYF	TGTGCCAGCAGGAGAAGCGGGAGGGCCGGCACAGATACGCAGTATTTT
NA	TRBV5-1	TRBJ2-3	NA	CASSWGRTSTDTQYF	TGCGCCAGCAGCTGGGGCCGGACTAGCACAGATACGCAGTATTTT
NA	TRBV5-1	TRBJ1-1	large	CASSWTRGDTEAFF	TGCGCCAGCAGCTGGACCCGCGGTGACACTGAAGCTTTCTTT
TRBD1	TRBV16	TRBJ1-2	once	CASSPRTGAYYGYTF	TGTGCCAGCAGCCCTCGGACAGGGGCCTACTATGGCTACACCTTC
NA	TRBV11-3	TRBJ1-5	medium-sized	CASSLRRGSDQPQHF	TGTGCCAGCAGCTTGCGCAGGGGTTCAGATCAGCCCCAGCATTTT
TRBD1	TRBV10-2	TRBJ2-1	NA	CASSDWTGGDEQFF	TGCGCCAGCAGTGACTGGACAGGGGGAGATGAGCAGTTCTTC
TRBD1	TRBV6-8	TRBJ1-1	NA	CASSYQDRVAFF	TGTGCCAGCAGTTACCAGGACAGGGTCGCTTTCTTT
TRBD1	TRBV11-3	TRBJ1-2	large	CASSIDRANYGYTF	TGTGCCAGCAGCATCGACAGGGCTAATTATGGCTACACCTTC
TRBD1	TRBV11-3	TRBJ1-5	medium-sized	CASSPGQGSSNQPQHF	TGTGCCAGCAGCCCGGGACAGGGCAGTAGCAATCAGCCCCAGCATTTT
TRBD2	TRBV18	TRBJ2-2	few	CASRTGLVNTGELFF	TGTGCCAGCCGAACGGGACTAGTCAACACCGGGGAGCTGTTTTTT
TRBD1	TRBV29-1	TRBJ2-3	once	CSVEGQSDTQYF	TGCAGCGTTGAGGGACAGTCAGATACGCAGTATTTT
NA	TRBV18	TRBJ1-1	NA	CASSPQQTGGDTEAFF	TGTGCCAGCTCACCACAACAGACGGGGGGGGACACTGAAGCTTTCTTT
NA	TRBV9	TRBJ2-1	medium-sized	CASSPRTANEQFF	TGTGCCAGCAGCCCAAGGACTGCCAATGAGCAGTTCTTC
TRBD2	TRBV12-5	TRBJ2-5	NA	CASGLGAGATETQYF	TGTGCTAGTGGTTTGGGGGCGGGAGCGACTGAGACCCAGTACTTC
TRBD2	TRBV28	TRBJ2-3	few	CASSLGGSRTDTQYF	TGTGCCAGCAGTTTAGGCGGGAGCCGCACAGATACGCAGTATTTT
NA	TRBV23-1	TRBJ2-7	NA	CASKPLGSVRYEQYF	TGCGCCAGCAAGCCCTTGGGGTCCGTGAGATACGAGCAGTACTTC